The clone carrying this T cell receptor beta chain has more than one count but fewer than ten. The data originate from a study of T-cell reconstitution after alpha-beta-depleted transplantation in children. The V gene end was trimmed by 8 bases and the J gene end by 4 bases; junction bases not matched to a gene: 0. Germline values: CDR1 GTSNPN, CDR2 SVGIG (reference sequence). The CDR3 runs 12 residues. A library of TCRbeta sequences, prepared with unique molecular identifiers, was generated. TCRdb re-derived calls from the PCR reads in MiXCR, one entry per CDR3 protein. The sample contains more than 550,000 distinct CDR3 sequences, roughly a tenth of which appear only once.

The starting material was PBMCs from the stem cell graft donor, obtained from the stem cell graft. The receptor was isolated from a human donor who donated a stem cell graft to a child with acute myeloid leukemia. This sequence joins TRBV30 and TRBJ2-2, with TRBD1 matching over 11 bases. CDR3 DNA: TGTGCCGGGACAGGGGGCACCGGGGAGCTGTTTTTT. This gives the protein CAGTGGTGELFF.